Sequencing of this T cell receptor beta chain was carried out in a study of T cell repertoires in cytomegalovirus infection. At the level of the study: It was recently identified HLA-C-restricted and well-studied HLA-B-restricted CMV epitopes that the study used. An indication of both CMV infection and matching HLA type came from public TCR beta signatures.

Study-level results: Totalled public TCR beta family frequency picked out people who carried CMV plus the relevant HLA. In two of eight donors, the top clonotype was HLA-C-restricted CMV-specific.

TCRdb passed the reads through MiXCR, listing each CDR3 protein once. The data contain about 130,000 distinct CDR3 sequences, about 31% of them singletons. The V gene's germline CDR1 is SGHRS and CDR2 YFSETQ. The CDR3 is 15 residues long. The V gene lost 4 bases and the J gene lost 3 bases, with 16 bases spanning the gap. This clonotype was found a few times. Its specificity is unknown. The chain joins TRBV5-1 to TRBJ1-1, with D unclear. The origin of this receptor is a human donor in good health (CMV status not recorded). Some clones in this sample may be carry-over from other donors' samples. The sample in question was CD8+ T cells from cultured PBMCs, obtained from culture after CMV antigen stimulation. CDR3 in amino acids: CASSPNGLGYTEAFF. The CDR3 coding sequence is TGCGCCAGCAGCCCGAACGGGTTAGGGTACACTGAAGCTTTCTTT.